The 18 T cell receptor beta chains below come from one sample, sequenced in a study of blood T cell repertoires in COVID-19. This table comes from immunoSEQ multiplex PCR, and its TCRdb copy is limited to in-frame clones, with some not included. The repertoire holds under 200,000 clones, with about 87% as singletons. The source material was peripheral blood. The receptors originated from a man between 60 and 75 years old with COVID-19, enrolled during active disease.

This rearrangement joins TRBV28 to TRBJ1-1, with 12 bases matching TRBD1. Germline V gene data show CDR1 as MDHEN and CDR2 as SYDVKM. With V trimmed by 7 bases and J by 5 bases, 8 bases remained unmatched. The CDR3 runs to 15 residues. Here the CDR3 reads CASIGTGGARTEAFF. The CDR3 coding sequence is TGTGCCAGCATCGGGACAGGGGGCGCGAGGACTGAAGCTTTCTTT. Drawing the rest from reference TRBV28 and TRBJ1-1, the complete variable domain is DVKVTQSSRYLVKRTGEKVFLECVQDMDHENMFWYRQDPGLGLRLIYFSYDVKMKEKGDIPEGYSVSREKKERFSLILESASTNQTSMYLCASIGTGGARTEAFFGQGTRLTVV.

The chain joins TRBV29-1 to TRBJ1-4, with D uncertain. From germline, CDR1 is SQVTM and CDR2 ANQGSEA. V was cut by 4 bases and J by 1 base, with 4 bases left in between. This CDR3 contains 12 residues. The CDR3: CSVAVTNEKLFF. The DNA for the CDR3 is TGCAGCGTTGCCGTAACTAATGAAAAACTGTTTTTT. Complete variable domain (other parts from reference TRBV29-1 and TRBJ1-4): SAVISQKPSRDICQRGTSLTIQCQVDSQVTMMFWYRQQPGQSLTLIATANQGSEATYESGFVIDKFPISRPNLTFSTLTVSNMSPEDSSIYLCSVAVTNEKLFFGSGTQLSVL.

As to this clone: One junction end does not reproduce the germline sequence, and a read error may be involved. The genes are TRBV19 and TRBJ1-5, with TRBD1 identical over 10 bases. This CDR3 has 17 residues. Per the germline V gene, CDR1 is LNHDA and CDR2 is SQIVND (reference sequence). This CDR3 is CASSVDRGQGRNQPQHF. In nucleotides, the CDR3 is TGTGCCAGTAGTGTAGACAGGGGGCAAGGGCGAAATCAGCCCCAGCATTTT.

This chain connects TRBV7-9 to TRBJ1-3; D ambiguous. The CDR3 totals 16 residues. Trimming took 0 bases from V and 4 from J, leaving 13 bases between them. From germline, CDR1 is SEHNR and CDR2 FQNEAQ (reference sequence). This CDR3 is CASSLATAGYGNTIYF. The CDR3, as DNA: TGTGCCAGCAGCTTAGCAACAGCTGGTTACGGAAACACCATATATTTT.

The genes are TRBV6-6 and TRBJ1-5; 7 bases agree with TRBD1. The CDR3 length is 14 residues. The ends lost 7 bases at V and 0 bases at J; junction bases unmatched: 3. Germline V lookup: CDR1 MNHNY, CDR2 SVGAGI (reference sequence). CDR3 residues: CASTSGGSNQPQHF. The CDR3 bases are TGTGCCAGCACCTCAGGGGGTAGCAATCAGCCCCAGCATTTT.

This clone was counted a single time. CDR3 coding DNA: TGTGCCATCAGCCCTGGACAGGGCGCAGATACGCAGTATTTT. Translated: CAISPGQGADTQYF. The chain carries TRBV10-3 and TRBJ2-3; 8 bases map to TRBD1. V lost 6 bases to trimming and J lost 4 bases; unmatched junction nucleotides: 6. The CDR3 spans 14 residues. Germline loops: CDR1 ENHRY, CDR2 SYGVKD.

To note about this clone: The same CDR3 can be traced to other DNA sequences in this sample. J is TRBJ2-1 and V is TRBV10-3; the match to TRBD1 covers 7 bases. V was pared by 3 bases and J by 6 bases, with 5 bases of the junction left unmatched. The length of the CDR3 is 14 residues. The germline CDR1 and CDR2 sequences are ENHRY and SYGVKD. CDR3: CAISDRQGGNEQFF. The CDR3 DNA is TGTGCCATCAGTGACCGACAGGGTGGCAATGAGCAGTTCTTC.

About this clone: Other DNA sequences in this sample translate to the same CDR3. The CDR3 bases are TGTGCCAGCTCACTCGGACTAAAAGAGACCCAGTACTTC. Translated: CASSLGLKETQYF. The rearrangement links TRBV18 to TRBJ2-5; D perhaps matches TRBD2 (6 bases). This CDR3 spans 13 amino acids. Between the trimmed V and J ends, which lost 4 bases and 3 bases, there was a span of 9 bases. CDR1 is KGHSH and CDR2 is LQKENI in the germline V gene. The full variable domain, completed using reference TRBV18 and TRBJ2-5, is NAGVMQNPRHLVRRRGQEARLRCSPMKGHSHVYWYRQLPEEGLKFMVYLQKENIIDESGMPKERFSAEFPKEGPSILRIQQVVRGDSAAYFCASSLGLKETQYFGPGTRLLVL.

CDR3 coding DNA: TGCGCCAGCAGTCCAGGTTCGAGCTCCTATAATTCACCCCTCCACTTT. Translating it yields CASSPGSSSYNSPLHF. J is TRBJ1-6 and V is TRBV4-3; D uncertain. Looked up from germline, CDR1 is LGHNA and CDR2 is YSLEER. The V gene lost 6 bases and the J gene lost 0 bases, with 12 bases spanning the gap. The CDR3 extends over 16 amino acids.

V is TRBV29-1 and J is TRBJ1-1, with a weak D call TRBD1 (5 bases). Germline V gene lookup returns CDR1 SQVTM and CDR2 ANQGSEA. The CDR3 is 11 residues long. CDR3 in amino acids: CSGRENTEAFF. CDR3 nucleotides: TGCAGTGGCAGGGAGAACACTGAAGCTTTCTTT.

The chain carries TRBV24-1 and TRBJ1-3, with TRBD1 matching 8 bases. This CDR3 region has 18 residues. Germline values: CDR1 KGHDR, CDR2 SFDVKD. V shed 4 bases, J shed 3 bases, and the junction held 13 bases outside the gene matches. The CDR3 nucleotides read TGTGCCACCAGTGACGCTGGGGGCAGGGGGCTCTTTGGAAACACCATATATTTT. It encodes CATSDAGGRGLFGNTIYF.

CDR3 sequence: CASNSGNSADTQYF. CDR3 sequence (DNA): TGCGCCAGCAACAGCGGGAACTCGGCAGATACGCAGTATTTT. J is TRBJ2-3 and V is TRBV5-1; 7 bases agree with TRBD2. The CDR3 runs to 14 residues. Germline V gene lookup returns CDR1 SGHRS and CDR2 YFSETQ. V lost 6 bases, J lost 4 bases, and 8 bases stayed unmatched.

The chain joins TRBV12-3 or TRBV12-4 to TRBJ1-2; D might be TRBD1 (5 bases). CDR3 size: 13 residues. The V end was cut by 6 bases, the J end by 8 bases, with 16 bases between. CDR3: CASRAGTPGGYTF. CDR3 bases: TGTGCCAGCAGGGCCGGGACTCCTGGGGGCTACACCTTC.

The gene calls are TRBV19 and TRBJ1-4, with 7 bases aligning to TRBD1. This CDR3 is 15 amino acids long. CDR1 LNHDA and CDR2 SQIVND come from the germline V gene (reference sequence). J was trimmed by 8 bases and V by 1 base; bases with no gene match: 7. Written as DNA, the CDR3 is TGTGCCAGTAGTATAGTGGGGACAGAGAGAGAAAAACTGTTTTTT. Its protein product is CASSIVGTEREKLFF.

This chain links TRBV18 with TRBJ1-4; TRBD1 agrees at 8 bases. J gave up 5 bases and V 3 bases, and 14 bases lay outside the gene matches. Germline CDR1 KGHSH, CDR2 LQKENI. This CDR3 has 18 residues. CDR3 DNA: TGTGCCAGCTCACCCCCACGTGACAGGGGAGGGGAGAATGAAAAACTGTTTTTT. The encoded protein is CASSPPRDRGGENEKLFF.

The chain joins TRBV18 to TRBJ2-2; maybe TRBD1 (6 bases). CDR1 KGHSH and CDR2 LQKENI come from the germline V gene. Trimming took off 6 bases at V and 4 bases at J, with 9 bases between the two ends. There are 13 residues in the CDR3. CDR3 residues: CASSSRGTGELFF. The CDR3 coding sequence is TGTGCCAGCTCGTCCAGGGGCACCGGGGAGCTGTTTTTT.

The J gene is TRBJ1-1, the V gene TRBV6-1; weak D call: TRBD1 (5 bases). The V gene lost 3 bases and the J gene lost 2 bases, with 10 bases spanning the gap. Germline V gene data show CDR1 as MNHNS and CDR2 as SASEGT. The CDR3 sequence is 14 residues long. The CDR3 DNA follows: TGTGCCAGCAGTGATACGGGACTCAACACTGAAGCTTTCTTT. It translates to CASSDTGLNTEAFF.

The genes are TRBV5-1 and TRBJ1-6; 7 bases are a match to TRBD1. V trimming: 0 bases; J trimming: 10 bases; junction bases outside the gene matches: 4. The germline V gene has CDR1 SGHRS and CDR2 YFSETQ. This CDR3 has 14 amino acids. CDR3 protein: CASSLGQGNSPLHF. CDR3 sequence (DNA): TGCGCCAGCAGCTTGGGACAGGGTAACTCACCCCTCCACTTT. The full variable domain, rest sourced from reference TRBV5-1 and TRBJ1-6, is KAGVTQTPRYLIKTRGQQVTLSCSPISGHRSVSWYQQTPGQGLQFLFEYFSETQRNKGNFPGRFSGRQFSNSRSEMNVSTLELGDSALYLCASSLGQGNSPLHFGNGTRLTVT.